A selection of T cell receptor beta chains follows, all from one sample in a study of T cell repertoires in cytomegalovirus infection. TCRdb passed the reads through MiXCR, listing each CDR3 protein once. The sample shows fewer than 350,000 distinct CDR3 sequences, 17% of them seen only once. The source material was PBMCs. These receptors were taken from a human donor in good health (CMV status not recorded). Some clones in this sample may be carry-over from other donors' samples. Both conserved end residues are part of each CDR3. A D gene is named only where the DNA matches it firmly. Some rows mark clone size as missing; the rest say once, few, many or name a class of expanded clone.

v_call,j_call,clone_size,d_call,cdr3_aa,cdr3_nt
TRBV28,TRBJ1-2,-,-,CASSGVRGGFDYGYTF,TGTGCCAGCAGCGGAGTACGGGGGGGGTTCGACTATGGCTACACCTTC
TRBV4-1,TRBJ1-2,few,TRBD1,CASSQGQGALFLGYTF,TGCGCCAGCAGCCAAGGACAGGGGGCTCTATTTTTAGGCTACACCTTC
TRBV4-1,TRBJ2-5,many,-,CASSQGDHQETQYF,TGCGCCAGCAGCCAAGGCGACCATCAAGAGACCCAGTACTTC
TRBV3-1,TRBJ1-3,-,-,CASSQVGSSIYF,TGTGCCAGCAGCCAAGTTGGAAGTAGCATATATTTT
TRBV7-2,TRBJ2-3,many,-,CASSRKWGGRVSDTQYF,TGTGCCAGCAGTCGAAAGTGGGGGGGGCGAGTTTCAGATACGCAGTATTTT
TRBV5-4,TRBJ1-1,few,TRBD1,CASSPDRGLPLGGWTEAFF,TGTGCCAGCAGCCCGGACAGGGGGCTCCCTTTGGGTGGATGGACTGAAGCTTTCTTT
TRBV12-3/TRBV12-4,TRBJ2-7,many,TRBD1,CASRATGGRYEQYF,TGTGCCAGCAGGGCAACAGGGGGTCGCTACGAGCAGTACTTC
TRBV28,TRBJ2-3,few,-,CASTTRGRTDTQYF,TGTGCCAGCACGACCCGGGGCCGCACAGATACGCAGTATTTT
TRBV28,TRBJ2-4,few,-,CASSLATGGVQYF,TGTGCCAGCAGTTTGGCGACAGGCGGTGTTCAGTACTTC
TRBV5-1,TRBJ1-5,few,-,CASSFLTQRLGNQPQHF,TGCGCCAGCAGCTTTCTCACACAGAGGTTGGGGAATCAGCCCCAGCATTTT
TRBV28,TRBJ1-5,-,-,CASGWGSEQPQHF,TGTGCCAGCGGGTGGGGTAGTGAGCAGCCCCAGCATTTT
TRBV3-1,TRBJ2-7,-,TRBD2,CASSQVFSAGVSEQYF,TGTGCCAGCAGCCAAGTGTTCTCCGCGGGGGTTTCGGAGCAGTACTTC
TRBV4-3,TRBJ2-7,-,TRBD2,CASSPYGGGYYEQYF,TGCGCCAGCAGCCCCTACGGGGGGGGCTACTACGAGCAGTACTTC
TRBV12-3/TRBV12-4,TRBJ2-1,many,-,CASSEPGYNEQFF,TGTGCCAGCAGCGAGCCAGGGTACAATGAGCAGTTCTTC
TRBV20-1,TRBJ1-2,few,TRBD1,CSARDSEGAYGYTF,TGCAGTGCTAGAGATTCGGAGGGGGCCTATGGCTACACCTTC
TRBV19,TRBJ2-7,-,TRBD1,CASSTRTGIYEQYF,TGTGCCAGTAGTACACGGACAGGGATCTACGAGCAGTACTTC
TRBV2,TRBJ2-1,many,-,CASRPNRDGHYNEQFF,TGTGCCAGCAGGCCAAACAGGGATGGCCACTACAATGAGCAGTTCTTC
TRBV15,TRBJ2-7,-,-,CATSRDRGVGEQYF,TGTGCCACCAGCAGAGATAGAGGGGTGGGCGAGCAGTACTTC
TRBV7-2,TRBJ2-3,many,-,CASSLDAGTDTQYF,TGTGCCAGCAGCTTAGATGCCGGCACAGATACGCAGTATTTT
TRBV20-1,TRBJ2-5,once,-,CSARFGLETQYF,TGCAGTGCTAGATTTGGTTTGGAGACCCAGTACTTC
TRBV29-1,TRBJ2-1,many,-,CSVSSLTTYNEQFF,TGCAGCGTATCCAGCCTGACGACCTACAATGAGCAGTTCTTC
TRBV28,TRBJ1-6,few,-,CASSSAGSSYNSPLHF,TGTGCCAGCAGTTCAGCGGGGAGCTCCTATAATTCACCCCTCCACTTT
TRBV20-1,TRBJ1-6,-,TRBD1,CSARGQGAVYNSPLHF,TGCAGTGCTAGAGGACAGGGGGCTGTTTATAATTCACCCCTCCACTTT
TRBV10-3,TRBJ2-1,-,-,CAISGQVGSPYNEQFF,TGTGCCATCAGTGGACAGGTGGGGAGCCCCTACAATGAGCAGTTCTTC
TRBV5-1,TRBJ1-2,-,-,CASTPGDEYGYTF,TGCGCCAGCACCCCGGGGGACGAGTATGGCTACACCTTC
TRBV19,TRBJ2-7,few,-,CASNTTPPRGTSYEQYF,TGTGCCAGTAACACGACCCCCCCTAGGGGAACCTCCTACGAGCAGTACTTC
TRBV12-3/TRBV12-4,TRBJ1-1,many,-,CASSLSGAHTEAFF,TGTGCCAGCAGTTTGAGTGGAGCCCACACTGAAGCTTTCTTT
TRBV6-5,TRBJ2-7,few,-,CASSYAALGNEQYF,TGTGCCAGCAGTTACGCAGCTCTTGGAAACGAGCAGTACTTC
TRBV6-6,TRBJ2-2,-,-,CASSRDTNTGELFF,TGTGCCAGCAGTCGGGACACGAACACCGGGGAGCTGTTTTTT
TRBV5-1,TRBJ2-6,-,TRBD1,CASSLEGPGTGVPGANVLTF,TGCGCCAGCAGCTTGGAGGGACCCGGGACAGGGGTCCCTGGGGCCAACGTCCTGACTTTC
TRBV27,TRBJ1-2,-,TRBD1,CASSLSGGQGGAAYGYTF,TGTGCCAGCAGTTTATCGGGGGGACAGGGTGGGGCAGCTTATGGCTACACCTTC
TRBV7-6,TRBJ2-3,many,-,CASSLVGEDTQYF,TGTGCCAGCAGCTTAGTCGGCGAAGATACGCAGTATTTT
TRBV7-9,TRBJ2-1,-,-,CASSPVVGGNNEQFF,TGTGCCAGCAGCCCAGTTGTGGGGGGTAACAATGAGCAGTTCTTC
TRBV4-1,TRBJ2-1,few,-,CASSQFSSSYNEQFF,TGCGCCAGCAGCCAATTCAGCAGCTCCTACAATGAGCAGTTCTTC
TRBV6-1,TRBJ1-4,many,-,CASSPRDGRNEKLFF,TGTGCCAGCAGTCCCCGGGACGGAAGAAATGAAAAACTGTTTTTT
TRBV20-1,TRBJ2-3,few,TRBD2,CSAGGTSGGATDTQYF,TGCAGTGCTGGGGGGACTAGCGGGGGGGCGACAGATACGCAGTATTTT
TRBV12-3/TRBV12-4,TRBJ1-1,few,-,CASNRVEAFF,TGTGCCAGCAACCGGGTAGAAGCTTTCTTT
TRBV19,TRBJ2-4,many,TRBD2,CASSMGTNGGDIQYF,TGTGCCAGTAGTATGGGCACAAACGGGGGGGACATTCAGTACTTC
TRBV2,TRBJ2-5,-,-,CASSESQPQETQYF,TGTGCCAGCAGTGAATCCCAGCCTCAAGAGACCCAGTACTTC
TRBV7-6,TRBJ2-5,many,-,CASSLGGSEQETQYF,TGTGCCAGCAGCTTAGGAGGGTCTGAACAAGAGACCCAGTACTTC
TRBV7-2,TRBJ1-2,many,-,CASSVLQGRTYGYTF,TGTGCCAGCAGCGTCTTGCAGGGGCGCACCTATGGCTACACCTTC
TRBV28,TRBJ1-1,-,-,CASSPIIGAFF,TGTGCCAGCAGTCCGATTATCGGAGCTTTCTTT
TRBV7-9,TRBJ2-2,few,-,CASSAKATAKGELFF,TGTGCCAGCAGCGCAAAGGCGACTGCCAAGGGGGAGCTGTTTTTT
TRBV5-1,TRBJ2-1,-,-,CASSLADGYNEQFF,TGCGCCAGCAGCTTGGCTGACGGGTACAATGAGCAGTTCTTC
TRBV5-1,TRBJ2-3,-,-,CASSLGQLRDTQYF,TGCGCCAGCAGCTTGGGGCAGCTAAGAGATACGCAGTATTTT
TRBV25-1,TRBJ1-3,many,-,CASSGFEDSHSGNTIYF,TGTGCCAGCAGTGGATTCGAAGACAGCCACTCTGGAAACACCATATATTTT
TRBV2,TRBJ2-3,-,-,CASSVEGTDTQYF,TGTGCCAGCAGTGTCGAGGGCACAGATACGCAGTATTTT